The 6 T cell receptor beta chains below come from one sample, sequenced in a study of T cell changes during pregnancy in multiple sclerosis. TCRdb keeps only in-frame clones here, not all; method: immunoSEQ multiplex PCR. This table has 100,000 or so clones, 80% to 95% appearing once. Source: peripheral blood, taken after pregnancy. The receptors derive from a female donor with multiple sclerosis, enrolled in a pregnancy study.

The chain's CDR3 is CAWSGKDRGLYEQYF. CDR3 sequence (DNA): TGTGCCTGGAGTGGGAAGGACAGGGGTTTATACGAGCAGTACTTC. V and J are TRBV30 and TRBJ2-7, with TRBD1 identical over 9 bases. The CDR3 loop spans 15 amino acids. Germline V CDR1 and CDR2: GTSNPN, SVGIG (reference sequence). The V and J ends lost 1 base and 4 bases, in that order; junction bases with no gene match: 8.

The chain uses TRBV5-4 and TRBJ1-1; D ambiguous. V gave up 1 base and J gave up 7 bases, with 8 bases separating them. CDR1 and CDR2 (germline): SGHNT, YYREEE (reference sequence). The CDR3 extends over 12 amino acids. CDR3 nucleotide sequence: TGTGCCAGCAGCTTGAGCGGGGATGAAGCTTTCTTT. Its protein is CASSLSGDEAFF. Full variable domain (outside the CDR3, taken from reference TRBV5-4 and TRBJ1-1): ETGVTQSPTHLIKTRGQQVTLRCSSQSGHNTVSWYQQALGQGPQFIFQYYREEENGRGNFPPRFSGLQFPNYSSELNVNALELDDSALYLCASSLSGDEAFFGQGTRLTVV.

J is TRBJ2-7 and V is TRBV27; possible D gene TRBD2, 6 bases. Trimming removed 3 bases from V and 3 bases from J, with 9 bases in between. Germline V CDR1 and CDR2: MNHEY, SMNVEV (reference sequence). The CDR3 has 13 residues. In nucleotides, the CDR3 is TGTGCCAGCAGTTTCGGGCGGGACTACGAGCAGTACTTC. Translating it yields CASSFGRDYEQYF.

The chain couples TRBV7-2 to TRBJ1-2; 7 bases align to TRBD1. The CDR3 totals 15 residues. V gave up 3 bases and J gave up 8 bases; unmatched junction bases: 12. Germline V gene data show CDR1 as SGHTA and CDR2 as FQGNSA. The CDR3 sequence is CASSFSSTGPQGYTF. In nucleotides, the CDR3 is TGTGCCAGCAGCTTTTCCTCGACAGGGCCCCAGGGCTACACCTTC. Combining the CDR3 with reference TRBV7-2 and TRBJ1-2 gives the whole variable domain GAGVSQSPSNKVTEKGKDVELRCDPISGHTALYWYRQSLGQGLEFLIYFQGNSAPDKSGLPSDRFSAERTGGSVSTLTIQRTQQEDSAVYLCASSFSSTGPQGYTFGSGTRLTVV.

This chain connects TRBV14 to TRBJ2-7; TRBD2 matches at 10 bases. Germline V gene lookup returns CDR1 SGHDN and CDR2 FVKESK. The CDR3 is 20 residues long. Trimming cost V 4 bases and J 1 base; bases outside gene matches: 19. The CDR3 loop reads CASSLKGTSGRAGGSYEQYF. The DNA for the CDR3 is TGTGCCAGCAGCCTAAAGGGGACCAGCGGGAGGGCCGGAGGGTCCTACGAGCAGTACTTC.

The chain has TRBV10-1 and TRBJ1-2; D remains unclear. V dropped 8 bases and J dropped 6 bases, with 7 bases sitting between them. Germline values: CDR1 WNHNN, CDR2 SYGVQD (reference sequence). This CDR3 region has 10 residues. This CDR3 reads CASPFDGYTF. CDR3 bases: TGCGCCAGCCCTTTCGATGGCTACACCTTC.